Listed here are 24 T cell receptor beta chains from one sample, sequenced in a study of cytomegalovirus exposure and HLA in healthy donors. The PCR used 60 Vbeta and 13 Jbeta primers. TCRdb's table, derived via immunoSEQ multiplex PCR, lists solely in-frame clones and lacks some. The data contain over 150,000 clones, more than 60% of them seen just once; the ten biggest clones take up around 4.7%. The sequencing input was PBMCs. Receptors originate from a male donor in good health and CMV-seronegative.

The V gene is TRBV28, the J gene TRBJ1-2; 10 bases are a match to TRBD1. CDR1 and CDR2 (germline): MDHEN, SYDVKM. CDR3 length: 13 residues. Losses at the gene ends were 5 bases for V and 6 bases for J; bases not matched to a gene: 3. As DNA, the CDR3 is TGTGCCAGCAGTACCGGGACAGGGGATGGCTACACCTTC. It encodes CASSTGTGDGYTF.

V is TRBV19 and J is TRBJ2-3; 10 nucleotides align to TRBD2. Germline loops: CDR1 LNHDA, CDR2 SQIVND (reference sequence). The CDR3 length is 15 residues. The CDR3 sequence is CATNPLAGAGDTQYF. As DNA, the CDR3 is TGTGCTACTAACCCCCTAGCGGGAGCTGGAGATACGCAGTATTTT. Based on the CDR3 plus reference TRBV19 and TRBJ2-3, the full variable domain is DGGITQSPKYLFRKEGQNVTLSCEQNLNHDAMYWYRQDPGQGLRLIYYSQIVNDFQKGDIAEGYSVSREKKESFPLTVTSAQKNPTAFYLCATNPLAGAGDTQYFGPGTRLTVL.

The chain joins TRBV5-6 to TRBJ2-1; D is unclear. CDR1 is SGHDT, CDR2 YYEEEE, per germline. The CDR3 consists of 11 residues. Trimming took off 2 bases at V and 7 bases at J, with 4 bases between the two ends. The DNA for the CDR3 is TGTGCCAGCAGCTTTGAGAATGAGCAGTTCTTC. It encodes CASSFENEQFF.

This chain connects TRBV2 to TRBJ1-1, with D perhaps TRBD1 (6 bases). CDR1 and CDR2 (germline): SNHLY, FYNNEI. CDR3 size: 13 residues. V gave up 7 bases and J gave up 0 bases, with 9 bases separating them. This CDR3 reads CASNGGLNTEAFF. In DNA form, the CDR3 reads TGTGCCAGCAATGGGGGCCTGAACACTGAAGCTTTCTTT.

V and J are TRBV11-3 and TRBJ1-1; D possibly corresponds to TRBD1 (5 bases). Germline CDR1 is SGHNT and CDR2 is YENEEA. V lost 2 bases to trimming and J lost 3 bases, with 10 bases between them. This CDR3 comprises 14 residues. CDR3 nucleotides: TGTGCCAGCAGCTTAAGGGGAGGGGACACTGAAGCTTTCTTT. Translation gives CASSLRGGDTEAFF.

This chain connects TRBV9 to TRBJ2-2; 10 nucleotides align to TRBD2. V lost 0 bases to trimming and J lost 0 bases; unmatched junction nucleotides: 2. The CDR3 extends over 17 amino acids. The germline V gene encodes CDR1 SGDLS and CDR2 YYNGEE. The CDR3: CASSVVGLAANTGELFF. In nucleotides, the CDR3 is TGTGCCAGCAGCGTAGTTGGACTAGCGGCGAACACCGGGGAGCTGTTTTTT.

This sequence joins TRBV4-2 and TRBJ2-2; TRBD2 matches at 12 bases. The CDR3 contains 18 residues. Per germline, CDR1 LGHNA and CDR2 YNFKEQ. V lost 0 bases and J lost 5; bases outside the gene matches: 7. The CDR3 nucleotides are TGTGCCAGCAGCCAAGATACACTAGCGGGAGGACGAACCGGGGAGCTGTTTTTT. It encodes CASSQDTLAGGRTGELFF.

On this clone itself: This specimen includes other DNA sequences encoding the same CDR3. This chain joins TRBV5-6 and TRBJ2-5; 7 nucleotides match TRBD2. Per the germline V gene, CDR1 is SGHDT and CDR2 is YYEEEE. V trimming: 2 bases; J trimming: 11 bases; junction bases outside the gene matches: 15. The CDR3 is made up of 15 amino acids. The CDR3 coding sequence is TGTGCCAGCAGCTTAGTTAACAGTGCGGCGGGGGAGCAGTACTTC. Protein: CASSLVNSAAGEQYF.

The chain links TRBV11-2 to TRBJ2-7; no definite D call. The CDR3 spans 15 residues. Germline CDR1 SGHAT, CDR2 FQNNGV. V lost 4 bases and J lost 0, with 13 bases in between. The DNA for the CDR3 is TGTGCCAGCAGCTGGAAACAGATTAACTCCTACGAGCAGTACTTC. Amino acid sequence: CASSWKQINSYEQYF.

The V gene is TRBV6-1, the J gene TRBJ2-7, with TRBD2 identical over 11 bases. CDR1 is MNHNS, CDR2 SASEGT, per germline. The CDR3 is 13 amino acids. With 7 bases clipped from V and 3 bases from J, the junction kept 2 bases outside the gene matches. The CDR3 is CASTGTSGYEQYF. CDR3 bases: TGTGCCAGCACCGGGACTAGCGGCTACGAGCAGTACTTC.

The rearrangement joins TRBV23-1 to TRBJ1-1; D gene unclear. TRBV23-1 counts as an open reading frame of uncertain function. CDR3 length: 12 residues. V gave up 1 base and J gave up 5 bases, with 5 bases separating them. CDR3 DNA sequence: TGCGCCAGCAGTCAATATAAAACTGAAGCTTTCTTT. Translation: CASSQYKTEAFF.

This chain connects TRBV19 to TRBJ1-5; 7 bases fit TRBD1. Germline loops: CDR1 LNHDA, CDR2 SQIVND (reference sequence). V lost 1 base and J lost 0; bases outside the gene matches: 6. CDR3 size: 17 residues. This CDR3 is CASSIGGQSYSNQPQHF. The CDR3 DNA sequence: TGTGCCAGTAGTATAGGGGGACAGTCCTATAGCAATCAGCCCCAGCATTTT.

J is TRBJ2-4 and V is TRBV6-5; D not resolved. Per germline, CDR1 MNHEY and CDR2 SVGAGI. V was pared by 10 bases and J by 10 bases, with 11 bases between. The CDR3 runs to 10 residues. CDR3 loop: CATLLVIQYF. In nucleotides, the CDR3 is TGTGCCACTCTTTTAGTAATTCAGTACTTC.

This clone appeared a single time. CDR3 sequence (DNA): TGTGCCAGCAGCTTGGTACAGGGGAGCTCTGGGGCCAACGTCCTGACTTTC. Amino acids: CASSLVQGSSGANVLTF. This rearrangement joins TRBV5-8 to TRBJ2-6; 7 nucleotides agree with TRBD1. Germline CDR1 SGHTS, CDR2 YDEGEE. Germline trimming cut 0 bases from V and 0 bases from J; bases unmatched to any gene: 3. The length of the CDR3 is 17 residues.

The rearrangement joins TRBV4-2 to TRBJ2-7; TRBD2 matches 8 bases. J lost 6 bases, V lost 0 bases, and 10 bases had no gene match. Germline V gene sequence: CDR1 LGHNA, CDR2 YNFKEQ. The CDR3 has 16 residues. The CDR3 DNA is TGTGCCAGCAGCCAAGATTTAACGGGAGGGCTGTCCGAGCAGTACTTC. Translating gives CASSQDLTGGLSEQYF.

Turning to this clone: Sequence at one end of the junction differs from germline and may be a read error. This chain uses TRBV5-8 with TRBJ2-1; D unresolved. The CDR3 has 14 residues. In germline, CDR1 is SGHTS, CDR2 YDEGEE. CDR3 residues: CTSSQSSQVNEQFF. The CDR3 coding sequence is TGTACCAGCAGCCAAAGCAGTCAGGTCAATGAGCAGTTCTTC.

The rearrangement joins TRBV5-1 to TRBJ1-5; D is perhaps TRBD1 (6 bases). Germline V gene data show CDR1 as SGHRS and CDR2 as YFSETQ. This CDR3 comprises 14 residues. Trimming shortened V by 0 bases and J by 5 bases, and 9 bases separated the two germline ends. CDR3 sequence (DNA): TGCGCCAGCAGCTTGGTAGGGGGGGATCAGCCCCAGCATTTT. It is translated as CASSLVGGDQPQHF.

The CDR3 DNA follows: TGTGCCAGCAGGCAACTGCCGGGACAGCGCGGCTACACCTTC. This codes for CASRQLPGQRGYTF. The chain uses TRBV27 and TRBJ1-2, with TRBD1 identical over 7 bases. V lost 6 bases, J lost 8 bases, and 12 bases stayed unmatched. CDR3 size: 14 residues. Per germline, CDR1 MNHEY and CDR2 SMNVEV (reference sequence).

The chain combines TRBV28 with TRBJ1-1, with D maybe TRBD1 (5 bases). The V end lost 5 bases, the J end lost 1 base, and 8 bases lay between the germline ends. The CDR3 totals 13 residues. Germline loops: CDR1 MDHEN, CDR2 SYDVKM. Written as DNA, the CDR3 is TGTGCCAGCAGTCGGGGGGGGAACACTGAAGCTTTCTTT. This translates into CASSRGGNTEAFF.

Concerning this clone: This sample includes further DNA sequences coding for the same CDR3. The genes are TRBV20-1 and TRBJ1-1; D possibly corresponds to TRBD1 (5 bases). The length of the CDR3 is 11 residues. Deletions cut 3 bases from V and 8 bases from J, with 10 bases between. Looked up from germline, CDR1 is DFQATT and CDR2 is SNEGSKA (reference sequence). Here the CDR3 DNA reads TGCAGTGCTAGCTGGGAGGGGGAAGCTTTCTTT. Translated, it gives CSASWEGEAFF.

The V and J genes are TRBV9 and TRBJ2-5, with TRBD2 matching 8 bases. CDR3 length equals 14 residues. Trimming at V came to 1 base and at J to 5 bases, leaving 4 bases not matched to a gene. Germline values: CDR1 SGDLS, CDR2 YYNGEE. The CDR3 bases are TGTGCCAGCAGCGTAACCCCGGGGGGGGAGACCCAGTACTTC. As protein: CASSVTPGGETQYF.

The gene calls are TRBV14 and TRBJ2-7; TRBD2 is a possible D gene (5 bases). The CDR3 is 12 amino acids. The germline V gene has CDR1 SGHDN and CDR2 FVKESK. The V end was cut by 4 bases, the J end by 9 bases, with 13 bases between. This CDR3 is CASSLEPGWQYF. CDR3 coding DNA: TGTGCCAGCAGCCTTGAACCGGGATGGCAGTACTTC.

The chain employs TRBV5-6 and TRBJ2-1; 8 nucleotides line up with TRBD2. The CDR3 has 15 amino acids. Germline-derived CDR1 and CDR2 are SGHDT and YYEEEE. The V gene end was trimmed by 4 bases and the J gene end by 4 bases; junction bases not matched to a gene: 7. The CDR3 DNA follows: TGTGCCAGCAGCCCGCGGGGACTAGAGTACAATGAGCAGTTCTTC. It specifies CASSPRGLEYNEQFF.

The chain carries TRBV19 and TRBJ2-5; 8 bases agree with TRBD2. Germline trimming cut 5 bases from V and 5 bases from J; bases unmatched to any gene: 7. This CDR3 region has 14 residues. The germline CDR1 and CDR2 sequences are LNHDA and SQIVND (reference sequence). The CDR3 region is CASSRGGALETQYF. In nucleotides, the CDR3 is TGTGCCAGTAGTCGGGGGGGGGCACTGGAGACCCAGTACTTC.